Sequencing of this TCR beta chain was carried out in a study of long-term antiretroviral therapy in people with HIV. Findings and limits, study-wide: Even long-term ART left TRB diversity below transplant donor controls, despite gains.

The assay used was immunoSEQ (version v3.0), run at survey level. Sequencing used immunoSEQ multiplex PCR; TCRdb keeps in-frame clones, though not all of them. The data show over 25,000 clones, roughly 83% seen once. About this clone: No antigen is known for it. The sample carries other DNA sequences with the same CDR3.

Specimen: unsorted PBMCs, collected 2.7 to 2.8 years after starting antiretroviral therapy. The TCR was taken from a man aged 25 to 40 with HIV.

The CDR3 sequence: CASSLSGGSSYNEQFF. The DNA of the CDR3 is TGCGCCAGCAGCCTGTCCGGGGGGAGCTCCTACAATGAGCAGTTCTTC. This chain links TRBV5-1 with TRBJ2-1; TRBD2 aligns across 7 bases. After removal of 4 bases from V and 0 bases from J, the junction contained 7 bases not matched to a gene. Germline V gene lookup returns CDR1 SGHRS and CDR2 YFSETQ. The CDR3 is 16 residues long.